The clone carrying this T cell receptor beta chain has a single count. Its antigen remains unidentified. These data belong to a study of CD8+CD57+ T cells in acquired aplastic anemia. Turning to the study itself: When averaged, DNA from sorted CD4+ and CD8+ cells came to about 3 ug. Study-wide findings and caveats: CD8+ Simpson's diversity showed no significant patient-control difference.

Sequencing involved patients with CD8+CD57+ cell expansion previously shown by flow cytometry. Among the patients, all had severe acquired aplastic anemia. The blood sampling took place in patients who had so far received no therapy. Profiling that covered TCR beta VDJ and CDR3 relied on genomic DNA as its template. Each CDR3 protein is one row after TCRdb ran MiXCR on the reads. The repertoire consists of about 190,000 distinct CDR3 sequences, with nearly 50% occurring once and the leading ten covering about 9.7%. The CDR3 runs to 15 residues. V lost 0 bases, J lost 3 bases, and 4 bases stayed unmatched. Germline assignment: CDR1 SGHRS and CDR2 YFSETQ.

Sequences were obtained from sorted CD4+, CD8+, or CD8+CD57+ T cells (not recorded which) from PBMCs. The chain employs TRBV5-1 and TRBJ2-7; 9 positions agree with TRBD1. The source is a human donor with aplastic anemia. The CDR3, as DNA: TGCGCCAGCAGCTTGGCGGGGACAGGGTACTACGAGCAGTACTTC. Translation: CASSLAGTGYYEQYF.